This record looks at one T cell receptor beta chain sequence and its context. The data stem from a study of CD8 T cells in Susac syndrome. The CDR3 runs to 17 residues. Trimming at V came to 5 bases and at J to 4 bases, leaving 12 bases not matched to a gene. With random hexamers, about 0.45 to 1 ug RNA was reverse transcribed. TCRdb reanalysed the immunoSEQ multiplex PCR reads using MiXCR and keeps one entry per CDR3 protein. The table shows about 190,000 distinct CDR3 sequences, with over 85% occurring only once. The chain recombines TRBV12-3 or TRBV12-4 with TRBJ2-1; 9 positions match TRBD2. Sequencing was done on a sample of CD4+ T cells from PBMCs. The receptor was isolated from a human donor in good health. CDR3 sequence: CASSPGASGTLYNEQFF. Written as DNA, the CDR3 is TGTGCCAGCAGTCCCGGAGCTAGCGGGACCCTTTACAATGAGCAGTTCTTC.